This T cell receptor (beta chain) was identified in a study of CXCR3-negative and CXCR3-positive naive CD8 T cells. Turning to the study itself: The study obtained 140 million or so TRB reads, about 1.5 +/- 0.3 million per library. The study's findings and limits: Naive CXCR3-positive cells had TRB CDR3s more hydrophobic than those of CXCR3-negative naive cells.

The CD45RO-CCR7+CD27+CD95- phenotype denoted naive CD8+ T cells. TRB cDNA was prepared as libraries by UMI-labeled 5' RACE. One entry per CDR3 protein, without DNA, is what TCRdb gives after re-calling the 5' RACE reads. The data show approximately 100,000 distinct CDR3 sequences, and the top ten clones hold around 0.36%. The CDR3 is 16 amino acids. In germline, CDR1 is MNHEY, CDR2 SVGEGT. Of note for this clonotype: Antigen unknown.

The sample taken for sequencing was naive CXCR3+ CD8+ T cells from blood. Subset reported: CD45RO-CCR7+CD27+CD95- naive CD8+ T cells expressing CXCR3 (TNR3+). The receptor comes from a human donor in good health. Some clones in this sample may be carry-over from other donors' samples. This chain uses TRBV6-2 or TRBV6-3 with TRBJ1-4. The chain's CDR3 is CASSYSMGLVEEKLFF.